One sample yielded the 20 T cell receptor beta chains listed below, sequenced in a study of a mutant IDH1 vaccine in newly diagnosed glioma. As to time point: week 23, last vaccination. What each vaccine dose contained was 300 ug of mutant IDH1 20-mer peptide, accompanied by topical imiquimod. The method was immunoSEQ multiplex PCR; TCRdb's version includes in-frame clones alone and lacks a portion of them. The profile shows tens of thousands of clones, 78% of them singletons. These TCRs are of unknown antigen specificity. The sequenced sample was PBMCs, obtained from a glioma patient whose treatment included an IDH1 peptide vaccine. Source of these receptors: a woman aged 40 to 50 with glioma. Some clones in this sample may be carry-over from other donors' samples.

The chain employs TRBV4-2 and TRBJ1-2, with D possibly being TRBD1 (6 bases). V shed 2 bases and J shed 2 bases, with 12 bases lying between them. Germline values: CDR1 LGHNA, CDR2 YNFKEQ. This CDR3 has 15 amino acids. CDR3 in amino acids: CASSQPTDRNYGYTF. The CDR3 region has the DNA TGTGCCAGCAGCCAACCGACCGACAGGAACTATGGCTACACCTTC.

The chain carries TRBV5-4 and TRBJ2-7; D may be TRBD2 (6 bases). V was clipped by 4 bases and J by 7 bases, with 18 bases between them. This CDR3 region has 14 residues. CDR1 is SGHNT, CDR2 YYREEE, per germline (reference sequence). The CDR3 sequence is CASSRRDRLGEQYF. CDR3 coding DNA: TGTGCCAGCAGCCGGAGGGACCGCCTGGGAGAGCAGTACTTC.

This chain joins TRBV19 and TRBJ2-5; 7 bases line up with TRBD1. Germline V gene sequence: CDR1 LNHDA, CDR2 SQIVND (reference sequence). J lost 2 bases, V lost 6 bases, and 3 bases had no gene match. The CDR3 contains 13 residues. CDR3 loop: CASSGQVQETQYF. The CDR3 nucleotides read TGTGCCAGTAGCGGACAGGTACAAGAGACCCAGTACTTC.

The rearrangement joins TRBV4-3 to TRBJ1-4, with unresolved D. The germline gives CDR1 LGHNA, CDR2 YSLEER. The CDR3 covers 15 residues. V shed 2 bases and J shed 5 bases, with 12 bases lying between them. In DNA form, the CDR3 reads TGCGCCAGCAGCCAAACCTACCCCCCCAATGAAAAACTGTTTTTT. It yields the protein CASSQTYPPNEKLFF.

The genes are TRBV7-2 and TRBJ2-7; D ambiguous. The CDR3 is made up of 15 amino acids. The V gene lost 5 bases and the J gene lost 0 bases, with 14 bases spanning the gap. The V gene's germline CDR1 is SGHTA and CDR2 FQGNSA. CDR3 residues: CASSRAGSSSYEQYF. The CDR3 bases are TGTGCCAGCAGCCGAGCCGGCAGCAGCTCCTACGAGCAGTACTTC.

The chain employs TRBV4-3 and TRBJ1-1, with D tentatively TRBD1 (5 bases). The germline gives CDR1 LGHNA, CDR2 YSLEER. The CDR3 spans 16 residues. Trimming left V 3 bases short and J 5 bases short, with 19 bases between. The chain's CDR3 is CASSQDEITGVTEAFF. The CDR3 coding sequence is TGCGCCAGCAGCCAGGACGAGATAACGGGGGTTACTGAAGCTTTCTTT.

This sequence joins TRBV2 and TRBJ1-2, with D unclear. V lost 4 bases, J lost 9 bases, and 9 bases lay in between. The germline V gene has CDR1 SNHLY and CDR2 FYNNEI. This CDR3 spans 11 amino acids. Here the CDR3 reads CASSANGRYTF. CDR3 DNA sequence: TGTGCCAGCAGTGCTAACGGCCGCTACACCTTC.

This chain uses TRBV28 with TRBJ1-2; D may be TRBD1 (6 bases). CDR3 length: 15 residues. Germline V lookup: CDR1 MDHEN, CDR2 SYDVKM. With 1 base removed from V and 4 bases from J, the gap between germline ends came to 13 bases. The DNA of the CDR3 is TGTGCCAGCAGTTTATCCAGGGGATGGGGCTATGGCTACACCTTC. It translates to CASSLSRGWGYGYTF.

V gene TRBV4-2 combines with J gene TRBJ2-7; 11 bases match TRBD1. This CDR3 has 16 residues. The germline CDR1 and CDR2 sequences are LGHNA and YNFKEQ. The V segment lost 4 bases and the J segment 1 base; nucleotides outside the gene matches: 6. CDR3 residues: CASSRGTGGASYEQYF. The CDR3 DNA reads as TGTGCCAGCAGCCGAGGGACAGGGGGGGCATCCTACGAGCAGTACTTC.

The chain employs TRBV19 and TRBJ1-1; tentatively, D is TRBD1 (5 bases). This CDR3 has 14 residues. Germline CDR1 and CDR2: LNHDA and SQIVND (reference sequence). Trimming shortened V by 8 bases and J by 2 bases, and 15 bases separated the two germline ends. The CDR3, as DNA: TGTGCCAGTCGTAATCGGGGGGATAACACTGAAGCTTTCTTT. It is translated as CASRNRGDNTEAFF.

The chain has TRBV27 and TRBJ1-4; D call uncertain. This CDR3 contains 14 residues. The ends were cut back, 8 bases at V and 6 bases at J, with 16 bases in the middle. CDR1 and CDR2 (germline): MNHEY, SMNVEV (reference sequence). For the CDR3, the DNA is TGTGCCAGCGGTGGGCGGTCAGATTATGAAAAACTGTTTTTT. Translation: CASGGRSDYEKLFF.

This sequence joins TRBV20-1 and TRBJ1-2; D is undetermined. V dropped 5 bases and J dropped 8 bases, with 9 bases sitting between them. The CDR3 has 10 residues. Germline V gene sequence: CDR1 DFQATT, CDR2 SNEGSKA (reference sequence). CDR3 bases: TGCAGTGCTCTCGCGCGCGGCTACACCTTC. Translating it yields CSALARGYTF.

This chain joins TRBV6-1 and TRBJ1-3, with unresolved D. The CDR3 spans 14 residues. V lost 4 bases, J lost 0 bases, and 7 bases lay in between. CDR1 is MNHNS and CDR2 is SASEGT in the germline V gene. For the CDR3, the DNA is TGTGCCAGCAGTGGGACCGGCTCTGGAAACACCATATATTTT. This sequence encodes CASSGTGSGNTIYF.

By sample fraction, this clone is medium-sized (0.01 to 0.1%). This rearrangement joins TRBV7-2 to TRBJ1-1; 7 bases are a match to TRBD1. Trimming at V came to 1 base and at J to 4 bases, leaving 0 bases not matched to a gene. The length of the CDR3 is 13 residues. Germline CDR1 is SGHTA and CDR2 is FQGNSA. The CDR3 loop reads CASSLGQGTEAFF. CDR3 nucleotides: TGTGCCAGCAGCTTAGGACAGGGCACTGAAGCTTTCTTT.

The chain joins TRBV2 to TRBJ1-5; D is unclear. This CDR3 has 15 amino acids. Trimming removed 8 bases at V and 2 bases at J, with 16 bases between. Germline loops: CDR1 SNHLY, CDR2 FYNNEI. Written as DNA, the CDR3 is TGTGCCAGCCAAACGACGAGTGGCGGCAATCAGCCCCAGCATTTT. It yields the protein CASQTTSGGNQPQHF.

The chain recombines TRBV11-2 with TRBJ2-2; 9 positions match TRBD2. Trimming took 5 bases from V and 6 from J; bases not matched to a gene: 10. The CDR3 is made up of 16 amino acids. The V gene's germline CDR1 is SGHAT and CDR2 FQNNGV. CDR3 nucleotide sequence: TGTGCCAGCAGCGATAGACTAGCGGTAGGGCCCGGGGAGCTGTTTTTT. This sequence encodes CASSDRLAVGPGELFF.

This clone has just one count. The V gene is TRBV7-9, the J gene TRBJ1-2, with 10 bases matching TRBD1. V gave up 4 bases and J gave up 8 bases; unmatched junction bases: 4. Germline-derived CDR1 and CDR2 are SEHNR and FQNEAQ (reference sequence). The CDR3 is made up of 13 amino acids. CDR3 amino acids: CASSSGQGRGYTF. The CDR3 nucleotides are TGTGCCAGCAGCTCGGGACAGGGGAGAGGCTACACCTTC.

This chain uses TRBV5-6 with TRBJ2-7; D remains unclear. Trimming left V 4 bases short and J 6 bases short, with 20 bases between. This CDR3 is 15 amino acids long. From germline, CDR1 is SGHDT and CDR2 YYEEEE. CDR3 bases: TGTGCCAGCAGCCTTGTCTCTGGGTATATCGTCGAGCAGTACTTC. Encoded protein: CASSLVSGYIVEQYF. The whole variable domain, filled in from reference TRBV5-6 and TRBJ2-7, reads DAGVTQSPTHLIKTRGQQVTLRCSPKSGHDTVSWYQQALGQGPQFIFQYYEEEERQRGNFPDRFSGHQFPNYSSELNVNALLLGDSALYLCASSLVSGYIVEQYFGPGTRLTVT.

This clone was seen once. The rearrangement joins TRBV25-1 to TRBJ2-2, with D possibly matching TRBD1 (6 bases). Trimming left V 6 bases short and J 2 bases short, with 13 bases between. The CDR3 runs 15 residues. The germline CDR1 and CDR2 sequences are MGHDK and SYGVNS. The CDR3 region is CASSLRTDNTGELFF. The DNA for the CDR3 is TGTGCCAGCAGCCTCAGGACAGATAACACCGGGGAGCTGTTTTTT.

The sample holds a few counts of this clone. The DNA for the CDR3 is TGTGCCAGCAGCCAAGCTAGCGCCCCGGGGGTGGAGACCCAGTACTTC. Protein sequence: CASSQASAPGVETQYF. The rearrangement joins TRBV4-2 to TRBJ2-5; a weak D match, TRBD2 (6 bases). Germline V gene sequence: CDR1 LGHNA, CDR2 YNFKEQ. This CDR3 region has 16 residues. Deletions cut 1 base from V and 5 bases from J, with 17 bases between.